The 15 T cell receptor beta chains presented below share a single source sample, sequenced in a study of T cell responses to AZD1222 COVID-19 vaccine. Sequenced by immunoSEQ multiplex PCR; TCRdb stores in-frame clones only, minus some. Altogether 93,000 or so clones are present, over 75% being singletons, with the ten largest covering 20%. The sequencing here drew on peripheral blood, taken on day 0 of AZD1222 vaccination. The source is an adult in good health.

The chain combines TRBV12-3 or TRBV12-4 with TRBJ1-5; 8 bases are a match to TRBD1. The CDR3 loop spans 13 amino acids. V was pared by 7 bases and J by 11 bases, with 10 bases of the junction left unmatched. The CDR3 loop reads CASTTGQGGSQHF. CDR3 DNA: TGTGCCAGCACTACCGGACAGGGTGGGTCCCAGCATTTT.

DNA of the CDR3: TGTGCCAGCAGCGCAGCGGGGGGGCCCAATGAGCAGTTCTTC. Its protein product is CASSAAGGPNEQFF. The chain combines TRBV13 with TRBJ2-1, with TRBD2 identical over 10 bases. Germline values: CDR1 PRHDT, CDR2 FYEKMQ (reference sequence). The CDR3 sequence is 14 residues long. V shed 5 bases and J 6 bases; nucleotides not matched to a gene: 4.

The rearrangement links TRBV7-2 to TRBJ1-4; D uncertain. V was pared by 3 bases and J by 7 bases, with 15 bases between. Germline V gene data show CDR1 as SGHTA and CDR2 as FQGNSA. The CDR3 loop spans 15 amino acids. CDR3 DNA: TGTGCCAGCAGCTTGGGCAGCTCAGAAAGTGAAAAACTGTTTTTT. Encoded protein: CASSLGSSESEKLFF.

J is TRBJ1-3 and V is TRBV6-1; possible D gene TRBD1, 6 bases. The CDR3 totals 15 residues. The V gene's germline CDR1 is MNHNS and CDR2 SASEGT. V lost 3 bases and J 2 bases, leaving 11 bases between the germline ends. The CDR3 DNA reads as TGTGCCAGCAGTGAGTTACAGGGTGCTGGAAACACCATATATTTT. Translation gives CASSELQGAGNTIYF.

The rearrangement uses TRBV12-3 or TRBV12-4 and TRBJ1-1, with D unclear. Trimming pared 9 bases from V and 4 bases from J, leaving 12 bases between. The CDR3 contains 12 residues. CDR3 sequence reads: CASTYGVTEAFF. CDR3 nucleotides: TGTGCCAGTACCTACGGAGTCACTGAAGCTTTCTTT.

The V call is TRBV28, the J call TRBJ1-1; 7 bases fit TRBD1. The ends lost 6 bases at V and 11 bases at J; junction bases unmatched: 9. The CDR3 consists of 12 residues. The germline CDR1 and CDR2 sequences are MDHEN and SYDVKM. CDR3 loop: CASRGQARFAFF. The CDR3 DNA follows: TGTGCCAGCAGAGGACAGGCTAGGTTTGCTTTCTTT.

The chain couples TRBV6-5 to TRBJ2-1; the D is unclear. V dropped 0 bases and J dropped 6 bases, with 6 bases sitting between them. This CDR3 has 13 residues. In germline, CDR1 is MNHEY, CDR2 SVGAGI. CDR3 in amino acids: CASSYSQSNEQFF. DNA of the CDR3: TGTGCCAGCAGTTACTCACAGTCCAATGAGCAGTTCTTC.

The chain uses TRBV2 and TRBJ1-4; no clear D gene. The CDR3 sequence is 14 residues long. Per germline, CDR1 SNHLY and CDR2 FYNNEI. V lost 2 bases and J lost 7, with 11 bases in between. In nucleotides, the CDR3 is TGTGCCAGCAGTGAATTAGCAGCCTCTGAAAAACTGTTTTTT. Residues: CASSELAASEKLFF.

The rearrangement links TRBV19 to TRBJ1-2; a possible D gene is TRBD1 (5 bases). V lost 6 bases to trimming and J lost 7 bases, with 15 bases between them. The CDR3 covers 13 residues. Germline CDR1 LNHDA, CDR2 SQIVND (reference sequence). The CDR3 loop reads CASRSMGVGGYTF. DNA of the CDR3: TGTGCCAGTAGGTCGATGGGGGTAGGTGGCTACACCTTC.

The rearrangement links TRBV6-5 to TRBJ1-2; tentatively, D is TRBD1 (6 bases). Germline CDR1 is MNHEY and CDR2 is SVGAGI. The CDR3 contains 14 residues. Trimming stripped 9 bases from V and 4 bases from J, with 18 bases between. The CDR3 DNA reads TGTGCCAGTCGCAGGGGTGGGTCTAGCTATGGCTACACCTTC. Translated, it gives CASRRGGSSYGYTF.

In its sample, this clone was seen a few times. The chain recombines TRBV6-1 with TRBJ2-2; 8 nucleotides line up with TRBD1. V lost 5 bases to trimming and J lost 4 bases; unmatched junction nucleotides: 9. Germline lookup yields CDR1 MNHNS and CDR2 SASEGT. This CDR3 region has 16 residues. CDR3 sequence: CASSQDRGVITGELFF. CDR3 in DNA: TGTGCCAGCAGTCAAGACAGGGGTGTGATCACCGGGGAGCTGTTTTTT.

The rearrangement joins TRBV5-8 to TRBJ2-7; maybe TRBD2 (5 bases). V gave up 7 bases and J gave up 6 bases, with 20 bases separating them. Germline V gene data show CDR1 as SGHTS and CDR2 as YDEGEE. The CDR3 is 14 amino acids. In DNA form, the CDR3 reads TGTGCCAGCTCCCCCTCGCGGGCATCTCTCGAGCAGTACTTC. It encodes CASSPSRASLEQYF.

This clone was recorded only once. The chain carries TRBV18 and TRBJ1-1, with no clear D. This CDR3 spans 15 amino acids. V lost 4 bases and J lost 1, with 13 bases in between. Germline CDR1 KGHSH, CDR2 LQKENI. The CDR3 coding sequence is TGTGCCAGCTCACTCCAATCATCCCAGAACACTGAAGCTTTCTTT. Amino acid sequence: CASSLQSSQNTEAFF.

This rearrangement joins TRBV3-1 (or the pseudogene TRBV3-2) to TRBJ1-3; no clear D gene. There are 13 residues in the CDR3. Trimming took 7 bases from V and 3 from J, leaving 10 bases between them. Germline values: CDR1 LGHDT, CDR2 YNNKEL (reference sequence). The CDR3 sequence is CASNRAGGNTIYF. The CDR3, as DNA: TGTGCCAGCAACCGCGCGGGTGGAAACACCATATATTTT.

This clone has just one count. The CDR3 DNA sequence: TGTGCCAGCAGCTCAGCGGGGGGAGAGACCCAGTACTTC. Translation: CASSSAGGETQYF. This chain joins TRBV9 and TRBJ2-5, with TRBD2 matching over 9 bases. The CDR3 is 13 amino acids. CDR1 SGDLS and CDR2 YYNGEE come from the germline V gene. V dropped 4 bases and J dropped 4; count of bases not matched to a gene: 2.